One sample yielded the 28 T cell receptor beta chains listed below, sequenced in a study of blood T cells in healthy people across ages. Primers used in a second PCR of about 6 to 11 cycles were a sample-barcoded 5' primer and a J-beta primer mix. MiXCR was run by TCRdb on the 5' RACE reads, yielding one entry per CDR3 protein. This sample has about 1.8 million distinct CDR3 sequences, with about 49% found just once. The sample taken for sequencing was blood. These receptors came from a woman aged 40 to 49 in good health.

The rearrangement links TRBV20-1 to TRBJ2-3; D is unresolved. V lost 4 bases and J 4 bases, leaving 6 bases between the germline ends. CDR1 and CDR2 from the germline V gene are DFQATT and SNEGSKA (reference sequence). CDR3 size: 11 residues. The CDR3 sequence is CSATRPDTQYF. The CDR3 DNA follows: TGCAGTGCTACTCGCCCAGATACGCAGTATTTT.

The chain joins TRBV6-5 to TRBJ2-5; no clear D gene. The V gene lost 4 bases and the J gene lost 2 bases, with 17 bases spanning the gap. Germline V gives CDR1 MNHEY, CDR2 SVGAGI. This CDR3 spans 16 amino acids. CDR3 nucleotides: TGTGCCAGCAGTTTAATTTTTGCGGTGGCACAAGAGACCCAGTACTTC. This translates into CASSLIFAVAQETQYF.

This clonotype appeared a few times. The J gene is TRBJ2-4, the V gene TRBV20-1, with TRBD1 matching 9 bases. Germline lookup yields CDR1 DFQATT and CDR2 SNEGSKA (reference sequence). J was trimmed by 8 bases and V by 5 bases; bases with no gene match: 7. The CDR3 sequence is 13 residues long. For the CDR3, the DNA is TGCAGTGCTTACAGACAGGGGGGGCACATTCAGTACTTC. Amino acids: CSAYRQGGHIQYF.

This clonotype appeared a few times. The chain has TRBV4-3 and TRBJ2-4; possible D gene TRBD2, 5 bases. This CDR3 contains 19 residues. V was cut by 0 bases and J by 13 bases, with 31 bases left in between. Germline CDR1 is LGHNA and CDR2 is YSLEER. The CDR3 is CASSQDSPMRRALVWEQYF. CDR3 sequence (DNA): TGCGCCAGCAGCCAAGATTCCCCGATGAGGCGAGCATTGGTGTGGGAGCAGTACTTC.

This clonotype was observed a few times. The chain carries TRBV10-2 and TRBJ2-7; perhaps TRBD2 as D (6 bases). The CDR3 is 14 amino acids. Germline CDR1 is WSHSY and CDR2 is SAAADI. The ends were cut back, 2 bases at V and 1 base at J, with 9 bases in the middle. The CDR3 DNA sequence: TGCGCCAGCAGTGAGGCCGGGACTTCCTACGAGCAGTACTTC. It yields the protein CASSEAGTSYEQYF.

The CDR3 is CASSQGDSQYF. The CDR3 DNA reads as TGTGCCAGCAGCCAAGGAGACTCGCAGTATTTT. The chain uses TRBV3-1 and TRBJ2-3, with D unresolved. The CDR3 is made up of 11 amino acids. Trimming cost V 1 base and J 10 bases, with 6 bases left between them. The germline V gene has CDR1 LGHDT and CDR2 YNNKEL (reference sequence).

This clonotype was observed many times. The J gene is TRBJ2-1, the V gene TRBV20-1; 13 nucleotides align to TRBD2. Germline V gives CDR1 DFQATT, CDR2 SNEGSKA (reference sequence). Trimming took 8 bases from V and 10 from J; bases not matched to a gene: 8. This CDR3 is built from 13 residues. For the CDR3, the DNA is TGCAGTTGGGAACTAGCGGGGGGGCGGGAGCAGTTCTTC. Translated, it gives CSWELAGGREQFF.

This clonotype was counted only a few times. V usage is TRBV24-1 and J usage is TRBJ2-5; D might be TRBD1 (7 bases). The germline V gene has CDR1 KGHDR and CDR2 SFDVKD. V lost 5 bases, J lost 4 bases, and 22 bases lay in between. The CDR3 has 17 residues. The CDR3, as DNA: TGTGCCACCAGTGGGCTGGGCGGGACAGAGGGTCGAGAGACCCAGTACTTC. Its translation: CATSGLGGTEGRETQYF.

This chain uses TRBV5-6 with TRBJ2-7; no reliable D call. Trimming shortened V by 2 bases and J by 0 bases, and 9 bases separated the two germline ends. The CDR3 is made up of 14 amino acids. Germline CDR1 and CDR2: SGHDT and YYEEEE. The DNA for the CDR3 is TGTGCCAGCAGCTTTGGCGCGAGCTCCTACGAGCAGTACTTC. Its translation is CASSFGASSYEQYF.

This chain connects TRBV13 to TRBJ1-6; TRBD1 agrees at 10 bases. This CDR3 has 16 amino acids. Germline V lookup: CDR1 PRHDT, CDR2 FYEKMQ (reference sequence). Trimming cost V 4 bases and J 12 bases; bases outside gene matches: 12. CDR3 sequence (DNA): TGTGCCAGCAGCTCGGGGACAGGGGACCCCGGGGAACCCCTCCACTTT. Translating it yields CASSSGTGDPGEPLHF.

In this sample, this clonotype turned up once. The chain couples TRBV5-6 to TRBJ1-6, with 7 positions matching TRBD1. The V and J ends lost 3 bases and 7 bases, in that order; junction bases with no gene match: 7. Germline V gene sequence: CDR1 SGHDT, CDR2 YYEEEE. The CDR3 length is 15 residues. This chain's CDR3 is CASSSEDRANSPLHF. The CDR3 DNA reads TGTGCCAGCAGCTCCGAAGACAGGGCGAATTCACCCCTCCACTTT.

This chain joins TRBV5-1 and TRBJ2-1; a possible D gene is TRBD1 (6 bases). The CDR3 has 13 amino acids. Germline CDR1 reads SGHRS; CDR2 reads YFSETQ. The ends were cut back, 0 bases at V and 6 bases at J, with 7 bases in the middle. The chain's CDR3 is CASSLGDTNEQFF. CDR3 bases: TGCGCCAGCAGCTTGGGGGACACCAATGAGCAGTTCTTC.

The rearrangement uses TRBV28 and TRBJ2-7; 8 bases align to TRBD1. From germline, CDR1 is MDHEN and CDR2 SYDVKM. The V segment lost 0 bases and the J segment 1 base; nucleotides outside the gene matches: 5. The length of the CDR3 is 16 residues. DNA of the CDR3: TGTGCCAGCAGTTTATGGGGCGGGACAGGTTCCTACGAGCAGTACTTC. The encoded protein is CASSLWGGTGSYEQYF.

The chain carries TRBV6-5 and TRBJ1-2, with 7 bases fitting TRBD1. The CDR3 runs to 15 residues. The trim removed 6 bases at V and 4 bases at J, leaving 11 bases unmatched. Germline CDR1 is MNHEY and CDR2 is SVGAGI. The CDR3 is CASRNTGVGRYGYTF. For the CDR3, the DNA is TGTGCCAGCAGGAATACAGGGGTTGGACGCTATGGCTACACCTTC.

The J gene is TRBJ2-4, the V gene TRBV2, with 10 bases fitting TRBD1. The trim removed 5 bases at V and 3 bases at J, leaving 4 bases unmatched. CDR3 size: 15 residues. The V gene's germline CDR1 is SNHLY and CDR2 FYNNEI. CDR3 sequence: CASSWDRGVKNIQYF. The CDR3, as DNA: TGTGCCAGCAGTTGGGACAGGGGTGTCAAAAACATTCAGTACTTC.

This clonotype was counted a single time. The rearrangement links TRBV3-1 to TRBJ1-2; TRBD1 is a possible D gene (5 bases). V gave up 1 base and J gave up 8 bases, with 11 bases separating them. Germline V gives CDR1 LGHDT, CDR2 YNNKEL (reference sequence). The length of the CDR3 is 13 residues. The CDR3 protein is CASSQVDSGGYTF. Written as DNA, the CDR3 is TGTGCCAGCAGCCAAGTGGATTCAGGGGGCTACACCTTC.

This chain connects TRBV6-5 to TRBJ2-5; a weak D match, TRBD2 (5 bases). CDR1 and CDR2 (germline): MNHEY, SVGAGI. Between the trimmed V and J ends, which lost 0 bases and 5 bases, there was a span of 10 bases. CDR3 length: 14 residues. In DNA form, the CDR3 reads TGTGCCAGCAGTTACTCGGGTAGCGTTGAGACCCAGTACTTC. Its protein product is CASSYSGSVETQYF.

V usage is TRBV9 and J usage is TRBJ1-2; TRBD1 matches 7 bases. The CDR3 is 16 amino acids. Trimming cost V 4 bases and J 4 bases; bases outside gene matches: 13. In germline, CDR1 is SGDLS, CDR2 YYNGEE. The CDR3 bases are TGTGCCAGCAGCCCTCATAGAGGGGGCCTCCTCTATGGCTACACCTTC. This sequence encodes CASSPHRGGLLYGYTF.

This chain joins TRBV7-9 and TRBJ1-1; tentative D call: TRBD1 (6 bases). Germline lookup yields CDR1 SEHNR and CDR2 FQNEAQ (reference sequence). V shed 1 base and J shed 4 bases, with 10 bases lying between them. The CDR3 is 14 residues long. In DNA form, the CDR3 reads TGTGCCAGCAGCTTAGACCGGGACATCACTGAAGCTTTCTTT. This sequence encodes CASSLDRDITEAFF.

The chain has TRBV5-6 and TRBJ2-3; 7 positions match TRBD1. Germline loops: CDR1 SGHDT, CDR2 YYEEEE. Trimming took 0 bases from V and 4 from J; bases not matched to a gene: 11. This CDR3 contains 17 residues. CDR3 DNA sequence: TGTGCCAGCAGCTTGGGAGTCGACAGGGTGTTGTCAGATACGCAGTATTTT. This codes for CASSLGVDRVLSDTQYF.

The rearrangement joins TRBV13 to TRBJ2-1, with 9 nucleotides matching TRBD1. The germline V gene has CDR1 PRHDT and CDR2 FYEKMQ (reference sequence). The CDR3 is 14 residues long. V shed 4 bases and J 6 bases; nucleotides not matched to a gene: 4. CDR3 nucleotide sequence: TGTGCCAGCAGCTCGGGGACAGGGATCAATGAGCAGTTCTTC. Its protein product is CASSSGTGINEQFF. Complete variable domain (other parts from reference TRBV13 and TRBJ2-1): AAGVIQSPRHLIKEKRETATLKCYPIPRHDTVYWYQQGPGQDPQFLISFYEKMQSDKGSIPDRFSAQQFSDYHSELNMSSLELGDSALYFCASSSGTGINEQFFGPGTRLTVL.

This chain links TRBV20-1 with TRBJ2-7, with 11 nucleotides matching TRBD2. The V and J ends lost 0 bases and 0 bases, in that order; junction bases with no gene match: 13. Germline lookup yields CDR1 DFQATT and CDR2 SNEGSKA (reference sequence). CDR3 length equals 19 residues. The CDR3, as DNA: TGCAGTGCTAGAGACCTCGGGACTAGCGGTGGCGAACACTCCTACGAGCAGTACTTC. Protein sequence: CSARDLGTSGGEHSYEQYF.

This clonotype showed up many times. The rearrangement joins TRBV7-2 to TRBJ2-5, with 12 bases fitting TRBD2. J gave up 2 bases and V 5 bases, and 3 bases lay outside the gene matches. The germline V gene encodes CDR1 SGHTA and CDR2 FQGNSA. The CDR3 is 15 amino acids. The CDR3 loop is CASSILAGGQETQYF. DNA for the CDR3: TGTGCCAGCAGCATACTAGCGGGGGGACAAGAGACCCAGTACTTC.

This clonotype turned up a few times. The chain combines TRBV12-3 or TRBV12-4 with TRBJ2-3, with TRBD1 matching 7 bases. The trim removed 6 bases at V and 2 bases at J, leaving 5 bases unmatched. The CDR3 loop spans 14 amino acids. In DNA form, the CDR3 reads TGTGCCAGCAGCCCCACAGGGGTCACAGATACGCAGTATTTT. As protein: CASSPTGVTDTQYF.

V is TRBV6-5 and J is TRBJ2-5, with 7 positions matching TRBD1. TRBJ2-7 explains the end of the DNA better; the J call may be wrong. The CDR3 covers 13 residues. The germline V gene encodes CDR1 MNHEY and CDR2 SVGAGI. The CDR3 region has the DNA TGTGCCACCAGACAGGGCGGGTTCTACGAGCAGTACTTC. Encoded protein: CATRQGGFYEQYF.

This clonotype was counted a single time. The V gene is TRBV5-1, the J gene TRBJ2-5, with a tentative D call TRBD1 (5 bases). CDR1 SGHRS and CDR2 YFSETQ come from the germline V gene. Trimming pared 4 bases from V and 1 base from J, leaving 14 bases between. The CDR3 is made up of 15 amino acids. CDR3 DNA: TGCGCCAGCAGCGCGACAGTGGTGACCCAAGAGACCCAGTACTTC. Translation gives CASSATVVTQETQYF.

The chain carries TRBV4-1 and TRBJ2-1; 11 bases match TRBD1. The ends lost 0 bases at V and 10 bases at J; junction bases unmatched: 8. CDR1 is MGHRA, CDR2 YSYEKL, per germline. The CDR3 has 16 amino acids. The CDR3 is CASSQDPGQGGNEQFF. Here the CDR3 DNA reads TGCGCCAGCAGCCAAGATCCGGGACAGGGGGGCAACGAGCAGTTCTTC.

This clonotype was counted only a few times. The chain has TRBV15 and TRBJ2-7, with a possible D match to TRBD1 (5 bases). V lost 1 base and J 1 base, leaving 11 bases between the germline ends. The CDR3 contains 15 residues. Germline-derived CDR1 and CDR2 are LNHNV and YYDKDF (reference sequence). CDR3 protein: CATSRAFQGSYEQYF. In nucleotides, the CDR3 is TGTGCCACCAGCAGAGCGTTTCAGGGATCCTACGAGCAGTACTTC.